This T cell receptor (beta chain) was observed in a study of cytomegalovirus exposure and HLA in healthy donors. Using immunoSEQ multiplex PCR, the repertoire was profiled, and TCRdb retains in-frame clones only, with some absent. The repertoire holds about 160,000 clones, with around four fifths as singletons. Trimming removed 0 bases from V and 4 bases from J, with 5 bases in between. The CDR3 loop spans 13 amino acids. The germline CDR1 and CDR2 sequences are MNHNY and SVGAGI (reference sequence). The sequence derives from a man aged 30 to 39 in good health and CMV-seropositive. Sample: PBMCs. The rearrangement uses TRBV6-6 and TRBJ2-3; D not certain. CDR3 sequence (DNA): TGTGCCAGCAGTTACTCTCCCGCAGATACGCAGTATTTT. This encodes CASSYSPADTQYF.